This T cell receptor (beta chain) was recovered during a study of T cell changes during pregnancy in multiple sclerosis. Germline lookup yields CDR1 MDHEN and CDR2 SYDVKM. Deletions cut 8 bases from V and 2 bases from J, with 9 bases between. This CDR3 is 13 amino acids long. The table came from immunoSEQ multiplex PCR; TCRdb's copy has only in-frame clones and leaves some out. The sample consists of tens of thousands of clones, 90% to 95% of them appearing once. This specimen was peripheral blood, taken in the third trimester of pregnancy. The origin of this receptor is a female donor in good health, enrolled as a control in a pregnancy study. The rearrangement links TRBV28 to TRBJ2-2; D gene uncertain. The CDR3 DNA follows: TGTGCCAGCGTCAATCCCAACACCGGGGAGCTGTTTTTT. Protein sequence: CASVNPNTGELFF.